This TCR beta chain originates from a study of T-cell memory formation after mild COVID-19. Overall study: The two donors had largely donor-specific TCR clusters. Notes on the study in general: There was a balanced CD4/CD8 profile in clones contracting day 15 to 85, and later expanders leaned CD4+. There were some responding clones in pre-infection memory, which suggested that cross-reactive memory had joined.

The CDR3 is 15 amino acids. The germline V and J ends were trimmed by 3 bases and 2 bases, with 12 bases remaining between them. The germline V gene encodes CDR1 MNHNS and CDR2 SASEGT. One entry per CDR3 protein, called by TCRdb with MiXCR from the 5' RACE reads. Of around 320,000 distinct CDR3 sequences detected, just under 20% appear once; the ten largest clones hold about 21%. The table lists this clonotype with a few counts. Its antigen is not identified. This sequence joins TRBV6-1 and TRBJ2-3, with D perhaps assigned TRBD1 or TRBD2 (5 bases each). The sequenced sample was PBMCs or a T cell subset sorted from them (not recorded which). This sequence originates from a man between 18 and 35 years old who had mild COVID-19 (a few samples of this study predate the infection). Cell type and time point are not known. The CDR3 nucleotides are TGTGCCAGCAGTGACCCGGGACGGTACACAGATACGCAGTATTTT. Protein: CASSDPGRYTDTQYF.